The clone carrying this T cell receptor (beta chain) was counted at least ten times. The antigen is not known. These data are taken from a study of T cells in Graves' hyperthyroidism and ophthalmopathy. It was RNA transcripts that yielded the amplified TCR beta CDR3 regions. The HTBI primer set served for first-round RT-PCR of the TCR CDR3. Via MiXCR, TCRdb re-called the multiplex PCR reads, giving one row per CDR3 protein. The sample has around 620,000 distinct CDR3 sequences, 46% seen once. CDR1 is SGHDN and CDR2 is FVKESK in the germline V gene. The V end lost 2 bases, the J end lost 1 base, and 5 bases lay between the germline ends. This CDR3 spans 13 amino acids. Study observations and caveats: Blood also showed most of the thyroid clonotypes that were expanded above 0.001. Stable hyperthyroidism was separated from ophthalmopathy by a model based on 13 V-J features. Onset of ophthalmopathy came a median approximately 6.9 months after the model predicted it.

This TCR derives from an adult woman with Graves' disease, either hyperthyroidism or ophthalmopathy (not recorded which). The J gene is TRBJ1-1, the V gene TRBV14; D not resolved. Sequenced sample: peripheral blood or thyroid tissue (not recorded which). The CDR3 coding sequence is TGTGCCAGCAGCCAAATCGAGAACACTGAAGCTTTCTTT. Translating it yields CASSQIENTEAFF.